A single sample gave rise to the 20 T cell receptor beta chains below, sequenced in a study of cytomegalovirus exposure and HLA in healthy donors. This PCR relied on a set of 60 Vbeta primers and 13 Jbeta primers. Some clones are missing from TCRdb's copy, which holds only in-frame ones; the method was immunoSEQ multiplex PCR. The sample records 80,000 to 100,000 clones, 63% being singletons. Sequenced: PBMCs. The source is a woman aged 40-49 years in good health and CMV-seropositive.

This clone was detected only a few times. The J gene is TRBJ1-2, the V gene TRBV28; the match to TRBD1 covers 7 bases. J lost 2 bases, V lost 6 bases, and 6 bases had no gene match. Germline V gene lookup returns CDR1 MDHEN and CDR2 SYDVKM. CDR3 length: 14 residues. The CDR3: CASRLQGTNYGYTF. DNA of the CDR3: TGTGCCAGCAGGCTACAGGGGACAAACTATGGCTACACCTTC.

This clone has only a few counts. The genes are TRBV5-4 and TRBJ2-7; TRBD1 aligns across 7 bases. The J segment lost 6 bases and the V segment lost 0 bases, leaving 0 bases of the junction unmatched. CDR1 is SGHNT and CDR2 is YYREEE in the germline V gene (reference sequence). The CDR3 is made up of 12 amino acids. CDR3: CASSLDRGEQYF. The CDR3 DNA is TGTGCCAGCAGCTTGGACAGGGGCGAGCAGTACTTC.

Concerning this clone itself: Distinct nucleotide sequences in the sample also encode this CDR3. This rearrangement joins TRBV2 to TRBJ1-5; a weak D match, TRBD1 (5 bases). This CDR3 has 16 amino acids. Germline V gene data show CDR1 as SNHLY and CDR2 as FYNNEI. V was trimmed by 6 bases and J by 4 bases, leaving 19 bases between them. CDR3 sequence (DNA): TGTGCCAGCAGCTCTAGGACGGACACCGGAAATCAGCCCCAGCATTTT. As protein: CASSSRTDTGNQPQHF.

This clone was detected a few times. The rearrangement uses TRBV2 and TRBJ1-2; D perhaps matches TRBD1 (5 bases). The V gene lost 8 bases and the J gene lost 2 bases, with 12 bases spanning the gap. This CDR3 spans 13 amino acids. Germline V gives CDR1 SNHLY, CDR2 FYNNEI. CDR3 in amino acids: CASRQGLNYGYTF. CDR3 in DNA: TGTGCCAGCCGGCAGGGCTTAAACTATGGCTACACCTTC.

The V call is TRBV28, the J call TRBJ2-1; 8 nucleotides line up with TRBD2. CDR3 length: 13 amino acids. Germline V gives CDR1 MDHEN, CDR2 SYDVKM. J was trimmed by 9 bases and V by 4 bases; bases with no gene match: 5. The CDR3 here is CASSSGLVREQFF. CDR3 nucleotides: TGTGCCAGCAGTTCGGGACTAGTCCGTGAGCAGTTCTTC.

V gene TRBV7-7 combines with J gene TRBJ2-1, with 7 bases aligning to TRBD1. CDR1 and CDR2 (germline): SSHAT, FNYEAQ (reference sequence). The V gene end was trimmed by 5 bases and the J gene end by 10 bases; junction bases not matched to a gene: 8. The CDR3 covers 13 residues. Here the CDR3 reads CASSEDRVGEQFF. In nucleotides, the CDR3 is TGTGCCAGCAGCGAAGACAGGGTAGGGGAGCAGTTCTTC.

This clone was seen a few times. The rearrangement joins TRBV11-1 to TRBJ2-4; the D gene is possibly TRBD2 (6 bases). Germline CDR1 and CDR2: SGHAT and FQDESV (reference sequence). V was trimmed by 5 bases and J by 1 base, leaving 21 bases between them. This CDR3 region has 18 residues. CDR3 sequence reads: CASSPRGLRGSAKNIQYF. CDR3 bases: TGTGCCAGCAGCCCGAGGGGTCTGCGGGGATCCGCCAAAAACATTCAGTACTTC.

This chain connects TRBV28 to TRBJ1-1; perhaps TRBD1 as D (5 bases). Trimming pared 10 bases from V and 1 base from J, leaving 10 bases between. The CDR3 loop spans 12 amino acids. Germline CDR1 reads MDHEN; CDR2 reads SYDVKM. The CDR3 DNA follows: TGTGCCACGGACACGGGGAACACTGAAGCTTTCTTT. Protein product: CATDTGNTEAFF.

CDR3 region: CASSQVSGRVKEQFF. In DNA form, the CDR3 reads TGTGCCAGCAGCCAAGTGAGCGGGAGAGTTAAGGAGCAGTTCTTC. V gene TRBV4-2 combines with J gene TRBJ2-1; 8 nucleotides line up with TRBD2. V dropped 1 base and J dropped 10; count of bases not matched to a gene: 9. The CDR3 consists of 15 residues. CDR1 is LGHNA and CDR2 is YNFKEQ in the germline V gene.

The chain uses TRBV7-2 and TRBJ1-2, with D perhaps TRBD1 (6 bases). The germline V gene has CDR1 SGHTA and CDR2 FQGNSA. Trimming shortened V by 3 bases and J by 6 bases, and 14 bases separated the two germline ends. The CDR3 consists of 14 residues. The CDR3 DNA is TGTGCCAGCAGCTTCCAACAGGGTAGGAATGGCTACACCTTC. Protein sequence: CASSFQQGRNGYTF.

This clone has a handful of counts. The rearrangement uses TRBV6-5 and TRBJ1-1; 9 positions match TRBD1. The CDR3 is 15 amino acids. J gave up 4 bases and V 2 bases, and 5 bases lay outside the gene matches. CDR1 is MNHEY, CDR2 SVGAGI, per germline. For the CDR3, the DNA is TGTGCCAGCAGTTACGTAGGACAGGGGCCCACTGAAGCTTTCTTT. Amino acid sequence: CASSYVGQGPTEAFF.

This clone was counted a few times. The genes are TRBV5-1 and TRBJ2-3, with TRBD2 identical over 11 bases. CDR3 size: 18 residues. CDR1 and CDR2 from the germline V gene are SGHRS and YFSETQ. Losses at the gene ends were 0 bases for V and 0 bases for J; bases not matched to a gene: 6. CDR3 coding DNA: TGCGCCAGCAGCTTGGCAGTAGCGGGAGGGCCAAGCACAGATACGCAGTATTTT. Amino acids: CASSLAVAGGPSTDTQYF.

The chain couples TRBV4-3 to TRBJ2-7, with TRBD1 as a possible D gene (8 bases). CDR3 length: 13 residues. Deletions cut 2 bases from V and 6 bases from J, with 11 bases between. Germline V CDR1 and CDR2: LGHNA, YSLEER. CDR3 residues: CASSQTGGGEQYF. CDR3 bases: TGCGCCAGCAGCCAAACAGGGGGGGGCGAGCAGTACTTC.

CDR3 bases: TGTGCCAGCAGCTTAACCCGACAGAGTGGTGAGACCCAGTACTTC. Translating gives CASSLTRQSGETQYF. This chain uses TRBV11-3 with TRBJ2-5; D possibly corresponds to TRBD1 (5 bases). Germline loops: CDR1 SGHNT, CDR2 YENEEA. The CDR3 is 15 residues long. V shed 2 bases and J shed 5 bases, with 15 bases lying between them.

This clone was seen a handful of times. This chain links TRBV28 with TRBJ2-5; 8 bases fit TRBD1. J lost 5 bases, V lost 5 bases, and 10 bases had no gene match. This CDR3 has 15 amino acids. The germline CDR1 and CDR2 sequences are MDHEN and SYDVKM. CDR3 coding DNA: TGTGCCAGCAGTCCGGATTCGGACAGGGTGGAGACCCAGTACTTC. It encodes CASSPDSDRVETQYF.

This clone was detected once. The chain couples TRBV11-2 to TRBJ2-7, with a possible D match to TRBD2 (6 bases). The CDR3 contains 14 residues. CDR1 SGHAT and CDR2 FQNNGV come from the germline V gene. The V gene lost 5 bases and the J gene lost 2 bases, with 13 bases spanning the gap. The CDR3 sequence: CASSPRTNPYEQYF. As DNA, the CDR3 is TGTGCCAGCAGCCCGAGGACTAACCCCTACGAGCAGTACTTC.

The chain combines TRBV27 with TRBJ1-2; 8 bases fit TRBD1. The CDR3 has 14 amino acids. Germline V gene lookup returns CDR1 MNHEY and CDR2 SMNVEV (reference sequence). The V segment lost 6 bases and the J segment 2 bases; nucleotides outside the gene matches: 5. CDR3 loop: CASRRQGTNYGYTF. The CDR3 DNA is TGTGCCAGCAGAAGACAGGGGACCAACTATGGCTACACCTTC.

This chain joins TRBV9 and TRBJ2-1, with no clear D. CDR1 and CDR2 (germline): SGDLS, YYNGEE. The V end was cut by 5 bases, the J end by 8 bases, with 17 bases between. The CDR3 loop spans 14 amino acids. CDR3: CASSSGSPLDEQFF. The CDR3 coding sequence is TGTGCCAGCAGTTCCGGGTCCCCTCTGGATGAGCAGTTCTTC. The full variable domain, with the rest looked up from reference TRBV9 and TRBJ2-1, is DSGVTQTPKHLITATGQRVTLRCSPRSGDLSVYWYQQSLDQGLQFLIQYYNGEERAKGNILERFSAQQFPDLHSELNLSSLELGDSALYFCASSSGSPLDEQFFGPGTRLTVL.

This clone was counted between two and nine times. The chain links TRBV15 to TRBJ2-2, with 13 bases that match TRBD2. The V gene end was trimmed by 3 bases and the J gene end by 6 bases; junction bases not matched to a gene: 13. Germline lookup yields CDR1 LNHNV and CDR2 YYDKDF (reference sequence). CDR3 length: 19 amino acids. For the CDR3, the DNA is TGTGCCACCAGCAGCCTAGGCGGACTAGCGGGAGTTAGAGCCGGGGAGCTGTTTTTT. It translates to CATSSLGGLAGVRAGELFF. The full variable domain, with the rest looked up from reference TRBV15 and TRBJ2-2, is DAMVIQNPRYQVTQFGKPVTLSCSQTLNHNVMYWYQQKSSQAPKLLFHYYDKDFNNEADTPDNFQSRRPNTSFCFLDIRSPGLGDTAMYLCATSSLGGLAGVRAGELFFGEGSRLTVL.

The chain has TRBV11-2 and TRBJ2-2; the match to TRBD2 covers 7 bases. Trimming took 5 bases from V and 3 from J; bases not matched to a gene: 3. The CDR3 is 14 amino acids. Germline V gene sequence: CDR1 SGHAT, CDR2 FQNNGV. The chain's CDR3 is CASSQSGDTGELFF. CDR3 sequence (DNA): TGTGCCAGCAGCCAAAGCGGGGACACCGGGGAGCTGTTTTTT.